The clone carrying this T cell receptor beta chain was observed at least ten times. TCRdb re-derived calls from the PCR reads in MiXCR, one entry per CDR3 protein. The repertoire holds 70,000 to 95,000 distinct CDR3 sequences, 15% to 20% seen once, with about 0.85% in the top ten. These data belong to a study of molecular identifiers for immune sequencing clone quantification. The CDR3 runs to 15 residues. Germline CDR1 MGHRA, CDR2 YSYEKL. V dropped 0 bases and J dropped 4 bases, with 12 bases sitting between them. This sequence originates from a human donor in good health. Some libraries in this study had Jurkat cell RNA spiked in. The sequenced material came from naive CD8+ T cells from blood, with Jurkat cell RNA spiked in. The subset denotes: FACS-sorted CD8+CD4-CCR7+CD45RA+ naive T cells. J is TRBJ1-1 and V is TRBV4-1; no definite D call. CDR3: CASSQDYGGPTEAFF. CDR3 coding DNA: TGCGCCAGCAGCCAAGATTACGGAGGCCCCACTGAAGCTTTCTTT.